A selection of T cell receptor beta chains follows, all from one sample in a study of beta chain features in type 1 diabetes. TCRdb's table, derived via immunoSEQ multiplex PCR, lists solely in-frame clones and lacks some. The table lists under 250,000 clones, roughly an eighth of them singletons. The sequencing sample was made of naive CD4+ T cells from blood. The origin of the receptors is a woman aged 40 to 49 in good health. Both conserved end residues are part of each CDR3. The D gene is left open where the match is weak. A row's size may be missing; if present it is once, few, many or a size class.

TRBD1 | TRBJ1-2 | NA | TRBV11-2 | TGTGCCAGCAGCTTATCGGGACAGCCCAACTATGGCTACACCTTC | CASSLSGQPNYGYTF
TRBD1 | TRBJ2-1 | few | TRBV25-1 | TGTGCCAGCAGTTTCAACAGGGGGCGGGGGTTAAATGAGCAGTTCTTC | CASSFNRGRGLNEQFF
NA | TRBJ2-5 | NA | TRBV6-1 | TGTGCCAGCAGGCCCCTTCAGGGGAAAGAGACCCAGTACTTC | CASRPLQGKETQYF
NA | TRBJ2-1 | NA | TRBV5-1 | TGCGCCAGCGGCCCTGCGGGGATCTACAATGAGCAGTTCTTC | CASGPAGIYNEQFF
TRBD1 | TRBJ2-7 | NA | TRBV6-5 | TGTGCCAGCAGGCTGGGACAGGGCCTGGAGCAGTACTTC | CASRLGQGLEQYF
NA | TRBJ1-6 | few | TRBV11-2 | TGTGCCAGCAGCTTTGGTTCAGGGTTGCTCGGATCACCCCTCCACTTT | CASSFGSGLLGSPLHF
NA | TRBJ2-7 | NA | TRBV6-6 | TGTGCCAGCAGTTCGCGGGGAGGGCAGGGGAGCGACGAGCAGTACTTC | CASSSRGGQGSDEQYF
TRBD2 | TRBJ2-5 | NA | TRBV5-4 | TGTGCCAGCAGCTTTAGGGCGGGGGGGCCAGGTTTGGAGACCCAGTACTTC | CASSFRAGGPGLETQYF
TRBD2 | TRBJ2-1 | NA | TRBV10-1 | TGCGCCAGCAGTGAGCGACTAGCGGGGGGGCTCGGGAATGAGCAGTTCTTC | CASSERLAGGLGNEQFF
TRBD1 | TRBJ1-4 | few | TRBV19 | TGTGCCAGTAGGACGGCGACAGGGGTCGAAAAACTGTTTTTT | CASRTATGVEKLFF